These T cell receptor beta chains were read from a single sample in a study of CD8 T cells in ankylosing spondylitis. One entry per CDR3 protein results from TCRdb running MiXCR on the 5' RACE reads. The sample has approximately 400,000 distinct CDR3 sequences, roughly a sixth seen once. Sequencing was done on a sample of blood, either unsorted or a sorted T cell fraction (not recorded which). The receptors were gathered from a male donor with ankylosing spondylitis. CDR3s include the opening cysteine and the closing phenylalanine or tryptophan. The D gene is left open where the match is weak. Only part of the rows carry a size: once, few, many, or a class if the clone is expanded.

.	TRBJ2-5	many	TRBV12-3/TRBV12-4	TGTGCCAGCAGTTTCACGACTGAAGAGACCCAGTACTTC	CASSFTTEETQYF
.	TRBJ2-3	many	TRBV20-1	TGCAGCCTCAAGGGGGGGACGCGGGATACGCAGTATTTT	CSLKGGTRDTQYF
.	TRBJ1-1	few	TRBV20-1	TGCAGTGCTTCCGGACGGGCGAACACTGAAGCTTTCTTT	CSASGRANTEAFF
.	TRBJ1-5	many	TRBV7-6	TGTGCCAGCAGCCCAACCTGGGGGGATCAGCCCCAGCATTTT	CASSPTWGDQPQHF
.	TRBJ2-3	.	TRBV12-3/TRBV12-4	TGTGCCAGCAGTACTAGAAGGGGGATGTCAGATACGCAGTATTTT	CASSTRRGMSDTQYF
TRBD2	TRBJ2-5	.	TRBV18	TGTGCCAGCTCACCGGGACTAGCTATAAACCAAGAGACCCAGTACTTC	CASSPGLAINQETQYF
.	TRBJ1-4	few	TRBV27	TGTGCCAGCAGTTTAGTCTCCCTTACAGGGCCAACTAATGAAAAACTGTTTTTT	CASSLVSLTGPTNEKLFF
TRBD1	TRBJ2-1	.	TRBV18	TGTGCCAGCTCACCCTCCCCGGGACAGGGGGCTAGCTCCTACAATGAGCAGTTCTTC	CASSPSPGQGASSYNEQFF
TRBD1	TRBJ1-2	.	TRBV12-3/TRBV12-4	TGTGCCAGCATCGACTCGGCAGGGGGAAACTATGGCTACACCTTC	CASIDSAGGNYGYTF
.	TRBJ2-3	.	TRBV3-1	TGTGCCAGCAGCCAAGGACGGGACTCGCGCCTCACAGATACGCAGTATTTT	CASSQGRDSRLTDTQYF
.	TRBJ1-1	.	TRBV20-1	TGCAGTGCTAGTAGGGAGGGGGGAGGCGCTGAAGCTTTCTTT	CSASREGGGAEAFF
.	TRBJ1-1	few	TRBV2	TGTGCCAGCATTTTACGGGGTTACAACACTGAAGCTTTCTTT	CASILRGYNTEAFF
.	TRBJ1-6	many	TRBV20-1	TGCAGTGCTAGTTTAGGGGGACGGGGCAATTCACCCCTCCACTTT	CSASLGGRGNSPLHF
.	TRBJ2-2	many	TRBV12-3/TRBV12-4	TGTGCCAGCACCAAGGGACATAACACCGGGGAGCTGTTTTTT	CASTKGHNTGELFF
TRBD1	TRBJ2-1	many	TRBV7-2	TGTGCCAGCAGCCCCGACAGGGGCACTTACAATGAGCAGTTCTTC	CASSPDRGTYNEQFF
TRBD2	TRBJ2-3	many	TRBV7-2	TGTGCCACTGGCGGGAGGGTCCGCACAGATACGCAGTATTTT	CATGGRVRTDTQYF
.	TRBJ2-7	.	TRBV28	TGTGCCAGCAGTTCAGGGAGTCGCAAGGGCGAGCAGTACTTC	CASSSGSRKGEQYF
.	TRBJ1-1	.	TRBV12-3/TRBV12-4	TGTGCCAGCAGTTTAATGATGGGTCCCGGGCCAACCAACACTGAAGCTTTCTTT	CASSLMMGPGPTNTEAFF
TRBD1	TRBJ2-3	few	TRBV5-1	TGCGCCAGCAGCATTGGGACAGGGGGAGCAGATACGCAGTATTTT	CASSIGTGGADTQYF
TRBD1	TRBJ1-5	.	TRBV6-1	TGTGCCAGCACGGAAGGGGGCTGGCAGCCCCAGCATTTT	CASTEGGWQPQHF
.	TRBJ1-4	many	TRBV18	TGTGCCAGCTCACGGCTGGACGGTAATGAAAAACTGTTTTTT	CASSRLDGNEKLFF
.	TRBJ2-1	few	TRBV7-2	TGTGCCAGCAGCTTAGCGACACCGATCTACAATGAGCAGTTCTTC	CASSLATPIYNEQFF
TRBD2	TRBJ2-2	many	TRBV12-3/TRBV12-4	TGTGCCATGAGCGGGAGGATCCGAGACACCGGGGAGCTGTTTTTT	CAMSGRIRDTGELFF
TRBD1	TRBJ2-1	few	TRBV7-8	TGTGCCAGCAGCATGGGGACAGGGTTGTCCTACAATGAGCAGTTCTTC	CASSMGTGLSYNEQFF
TRBD1	TRBJ2-3	few	TRBV5-1	TGCGCCAGTACCCTGGGGACAGGGGCCAACACAGATACGCAGTATTTT	CASTLGTGANTDTQYF
.	TRBJ1-6	few	TRBV7-2	TGTGCCAGCAGCTTAGTCCCCCAGGGTGGCTCACCCCTCCACTTT	CASSLVPQGGSPLHF
TRBD1	TRBJ1-2	.	TRBV20-1	TGCAGTGCTAGCCTACGCCGGGACAGGGGAGGGAACTATGGCTACACCTTC	CSASLRRDRGGNYGYTF
TRBD2	TRBJ2-7	many	TRBV12-3/TRBV12-4	TGTGCCAGCAGTCCATCGGGGGGTCCCCACGAGCAGTACTTC	CASSPSGGPHEQYF
.	TRBJ2-1	.	TRBV12-3/TRBV12-4	TGTGCCAGCAACCTGAGAGGAACACCATGGGTCAATGAGCAGTTCTTC	CASNLRGTPWVNEQFF
TRBD2	TRBJ2-7	.	TRBV3-1	TGTGCCAGCAGCCAAGCTGTTACTAGCGGATACGAGCAGTACTTC	CASSQAVTSGYEQYF
TRBD1	TRBJ1-1	few	TRBV29-1	TGCAGCGTTGTTAGACAGGGGGTGGATAGTACTGAAGCTTTCTTT	CSVVRQGVDSTEAFF
.	TRBJ1-1	few	TRBV3-1	TGTGCCAGCAGCCAAGGGAGGGTAAACCCGAACACTGAAGCTTTCTTT	CASSQGRVNPNTEAFF
TRBD2	TRBJ2-1	.	TRBV18	TGTGCCAGCTCACCTAGCGGGAGTGGTGAGCAGTTCTTC	CASSPSGSGEQFF
.	TRBJ1-5	few	TRBV10-3	TGTGCCATCAGTGAGTCGGGGCGGGGGGGCAATAATCAGCCCCAGCATTTT	CAISESGRGGNNQPQHF
TRBD1	TRBJ1-1	.	TRBV18	TGTGCCAGCTCACTCCGACAGGGTGAAGCTTTCTTT	CASSLRQGEAFF
.	TRBJ1-1	.	TRBV6-5	TGTGCCAGCAGTTACCGCCGGACACTGAACACTGAAGCTTTCTTT	CASSYRRTLNTEAFF
TRBD2	TRBJ2-4	many	TRBV27	TGTGCCAGCAGGGGGACTAGCGGGGGCGAAAACATTCAGTACTTC	CASRGTSGGENIQYF
.	TRBJ2-7	.	TRBV29-1	TGCAGCGTTGAAGATGTAACGGGACTGAGCTACGAGCAGTACTTC	CSVEDVTGLSYEQYF
.	TRBJ1-2	.	TRBV28	TGTGCCAGCAGTTTTAGCTCTGGGGGCTACACCTTC	CASSFSSGGYTF
TRBD2	TRBJ2-3	many	TRBV20-1	TGCAGTGCTCCTACTAGCGAGTGGTCGGATACGCAGTATTTT	CSAPTSEWSDTQYF
TRBD1	TRBJ1-5	few	TRBV6-1	TGTGCCAGCAGTCCCGGCGGGCAGGGGGACAATCAGCCCCAGCATTTT	CASSPGGQGDNQPQHF
.	TRBJ1-1	few	TRBV4-1	TGCGCCAGCAGCCAAGACACGAGGATGTGGTCCAGAGGGGGGTTGGACACTGAAGCTTTCTTT	CASSQDTRMWSRGGLDTEAFF
TRBD2	TRBJ2-7	.	TRBV7-8	TGTGCCAGCAGCTTAGCCGGGACTAGCGGGGCAATTTCCTACGAGCAGTACTTC	CASSLAGTSGAISYEQYF
TRBD2	TRBJ2-3	few	TRBV29-1	TGCAACGGACTAGCGGGGGGGGCCGGGAGAGATACGCAGTATTTT	CNGLAGGAGRDTQYF
TRBD1	TRBJ2-7	.	TRBV7-2	TGTGCCAGCAGCTCCCACAGGGGTGGGGGCTACGAGCAGTACTTC	CASSSHRGGGYEQYF
TRBD2	TRBJ2-5	.	TRBV7-8	TGTGCCAGCAGCTTAGCAGGGCTAGCGGGAAGAGAGACCCAGTACTTC	CASSLAGLAGRETQYF